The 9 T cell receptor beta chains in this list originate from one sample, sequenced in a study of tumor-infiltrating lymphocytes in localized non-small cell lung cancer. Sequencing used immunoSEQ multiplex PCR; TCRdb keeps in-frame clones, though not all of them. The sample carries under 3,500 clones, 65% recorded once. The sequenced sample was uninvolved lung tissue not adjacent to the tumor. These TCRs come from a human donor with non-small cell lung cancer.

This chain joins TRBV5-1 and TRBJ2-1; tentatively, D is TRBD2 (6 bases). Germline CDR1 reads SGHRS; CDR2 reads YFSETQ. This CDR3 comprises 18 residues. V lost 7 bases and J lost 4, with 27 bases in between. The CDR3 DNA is TGCGCCAGCGGCCAGGGTCTTAACGCGGGGCCTTTTTACAATGAGCAGTTCTTC. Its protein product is CASGQGLNAGPFYNEQFF.

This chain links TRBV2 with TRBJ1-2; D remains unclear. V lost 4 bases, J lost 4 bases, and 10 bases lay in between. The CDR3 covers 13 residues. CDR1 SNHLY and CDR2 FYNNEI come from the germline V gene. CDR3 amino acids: CASSVKGAYGYTF. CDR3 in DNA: TGTGCCAGCAGTGTAAAGGGAGCCTATGGCTACACCTTC. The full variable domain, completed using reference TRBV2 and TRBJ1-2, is EPEVTQTPSHQVTQMGQEVILRCVPISNHLYFYWYRQILGQKVEFLVSFYNNEISEKSEIFDDQFSVERPDGSNFTLKIRSTKLEDSAMYFCASSVKGAYGYTFGSGTRLTVV.

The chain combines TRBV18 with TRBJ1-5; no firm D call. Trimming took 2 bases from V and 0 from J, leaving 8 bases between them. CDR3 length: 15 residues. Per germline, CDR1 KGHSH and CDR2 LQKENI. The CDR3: CASSPGPASNQPQHF. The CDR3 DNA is TGTGCCAGCTCACCAGGTCCGGCTAGCAATCAGCCCCAGCATTTT.

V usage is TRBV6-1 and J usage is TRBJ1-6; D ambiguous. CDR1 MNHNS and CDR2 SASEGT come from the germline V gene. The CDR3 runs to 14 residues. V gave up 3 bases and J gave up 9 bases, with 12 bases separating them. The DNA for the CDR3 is TGTGCCAGCAGTGAGGCGCATCGAACTTCACCCCTCCACTTT. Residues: CASSEAHRTSPLHF.

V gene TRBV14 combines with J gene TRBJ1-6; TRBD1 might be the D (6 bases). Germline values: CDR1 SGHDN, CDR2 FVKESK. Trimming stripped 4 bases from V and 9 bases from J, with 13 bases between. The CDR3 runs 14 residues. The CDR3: CASSRGGFGSPLHF. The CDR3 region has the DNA TGTGCCAGCAGCCGAGGGGGATTTGGTTCACCCCTCCACTTT.

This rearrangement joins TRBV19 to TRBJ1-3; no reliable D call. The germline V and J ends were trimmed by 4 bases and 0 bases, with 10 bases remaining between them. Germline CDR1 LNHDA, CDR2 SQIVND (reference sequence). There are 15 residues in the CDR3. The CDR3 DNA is TGTGCCAGTAGTACCCCCACGAACTCTGGAAACACCATATATTTT. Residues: CASSTPTNSGNTIYF.

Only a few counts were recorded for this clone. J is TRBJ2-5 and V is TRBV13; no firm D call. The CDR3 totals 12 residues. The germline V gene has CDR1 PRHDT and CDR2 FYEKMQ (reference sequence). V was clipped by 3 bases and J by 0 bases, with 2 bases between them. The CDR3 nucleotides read TGTGCCAGCAGCTTCGACCAAGAGACCCAGTACTTC. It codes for CASSFDQETQYF.

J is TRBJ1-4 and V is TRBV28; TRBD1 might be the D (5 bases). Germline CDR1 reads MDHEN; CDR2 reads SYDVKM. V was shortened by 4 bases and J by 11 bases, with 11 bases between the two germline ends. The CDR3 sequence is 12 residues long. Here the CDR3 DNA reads TGTGCCAGCAGTTCGGGAGCAGGGAAACTGTTTTTT. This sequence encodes CASSSGAGKLFF.

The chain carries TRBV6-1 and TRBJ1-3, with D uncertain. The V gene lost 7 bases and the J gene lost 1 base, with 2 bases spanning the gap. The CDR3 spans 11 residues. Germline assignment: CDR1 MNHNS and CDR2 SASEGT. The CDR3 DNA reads TGTGCCAGCACTTCTGGAAACACCATATATTTT. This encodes CASTSGNTIYF.